One sample yielded the 25 T cell receptor beta chains listed below, sequenced in a study of cytomegalovirus exposure and HLA in healthy donors. TCRdb's table, derived via immunoSEQ multiplex PCR, lists solely in-frame clones and lacks some. The sample contains about 65,000 clones, 90% to 95% of which appear only once. The sequenced sample was PBMCs. These TCRs come from a woman under 30 in good health and CMV-seronegative.

This chain connects TRBV11-2 to TRBJ2-3; a possible D gene is TRBD1 (6 bases). V dropped 3 bases and J dropped 1 base, with 11 bases sitting between them. This CDR3 has 15 amino acids. Germline-derived CDR1 and CDR2 are SGHAT and FQNNGV. CDR3 nucleotides: TGTGCCAGCAGCTTTGGGACACTCGGCACAGATACGCAGTATTTT. This translates into CASSFGTLGTDTQYF. Based on the CDR3 plus reference TRBV11-2 and TRBJ2-3, the full variable domain is EAGVAQSPRYKIIEKRQSVAFWCNPISGHATLYWYQQILGQGPKLLIQFQNNGVVDDSQLPKDRFSAERLKGVDSTLKIQPAKLEDSAVYLCASSFGTLGTDTQYFGPGTRLTVL.

This clone was counted ten times or more. The CDR3 DNA is TGTGCCAGCAGTTCCCCCCGGACAGGCTACGAGCAGTACTTC. Translating it yields CASSSPRTGYEQYF. The genes are TRBV6-5 and TRBJ2-7, with TRBD1 matching over 7 bases. The CDR3 loop spans 14 amino acids. With V trimmed by 4 bases and J by 3 bases, 6 bases remained unmatched. Germline CDR1 and CDR2: MNHEY and SVGAGI.

DNA for the CDR3: TGCGCCAGCAGCTTGTTTAGTTTTGGACAGGGTTTCTACGAGCAGTACTTC. Amino acid sequence: CASSLFSFGQGFYEQYF. This chain connects TRBV5-1 to TRBJ2-7; TRBD1 agrees at 8 bases. V trimming: 1 base; J trimming: 3 bases; junction bases outside the gene matches: 12. The CDR3 length is 17 residues. Per germline, CDR1 SGHRS and CDR2 YFSETQ.

CDR3 in amino acids: CASSSGTSGSEEQFF. The CDR3 DNA follows: TGTGCCAGCAGCTCAGGGACTAGCGGGAGTGAAGAGCAGTTCTTC. This chain links TRBV11-2 with TRBJ2-1, with 14 nucleotides matching TRBD2. CDR1 and CDR2 (germline): SGHAT, FQNNGV. V lost 4 bases and J lost 10; bases outside the gene matches: 6. This CDR3 contains 15 residues.

The chain combines TRBV11-2 with TRBJ1-1, with no clear D. Germline V CDR1 and CDR2: SGHAT, FQNNGV. The CDR3 contains 11 residues. The ends were cut back, 5 bases at V and 11 bases at J, with 12 bases in the middle. CDR3: CASSGLEGAFF. The CDR3 coding sequence is TGTGCCAGCAGCGGACTTGAAGGGGCTTTCTTT.

The CDR3 sequence is CAISADRSRNYGYTF. For the CDR3, the DNA is TGTGCCATCAGTGCCGACAGATCCCGAAACTATGGCTACACCTTC. This chain connects TRBV10-3 to TRBJ1-2, with D possibly being TRBD1 (5 bases). The CDR3 spans 15 residues. Trimming removed 4 bases from V and 2 bases from J, with 14 bases in between. CDR1 ENHRY and CDR2 SYGVKD come from the germline V gene.

The chain couples TRBV4-1 to TRBJ1-1; tentatively, D is TRBD1 (5 bases). Germline lookup yields CDR1 MGHRA and CDR2 YSYEKL. This CDR3 is 15 amino acids long. V was cut by 0 bases and J by 4 bases, with 12 bases left in between. CDR3 bases: TGCGCCAGCAGCCAAGATCATCCAGGGCGCACTGAAGCTTTCTTT. Protein: CASSQDHPGRTEAFF.

This chain joins TRBV6-1 and TRBJ2-5, with D possibly being TRBD2 (6 bases). The CDR3 is 12 residues long. Germline V gene sequence: CDR1 MNHNS, CDR2 SASEGT. V lost 6 bases and J lost 5, with 10 bases in between. DNA of the CDR3: TGTGCCAGCAGGGGAGCGGGTGAGACCCAGTACTTC. Protein: CASRGAGETQYF.

Only one count was recorded for this clone. The V gene is TRBV5-4, the J gene TRBJ2-5, with 9 bases matching TRBD1. Germline loops: CDR1 SGHNT, CDR2 YYREEE (reference sequence). V was pared by 5 bases and J by 7 bases, with 9 bases of the junction left unmatched. This CDR3 comprises 14 residues. The CDR3, as DNA: TGTGCCAGCAGTCCCCGACAGGGGGTAGGGACCCAGTACTTC. Its translation: CASSPRQGVGTQYF.

The gene calls are TRBV18 and TRBJ2-3; 9 bases match TRBD1. The V gene's germline CDR1 is KGHSH and CDR2 LQKENI. There are 17 residues in the CDR3. J was trimmed by 2 bases and V by 0 bases; bases with no gene match: 6. CDR3 nucleotide sequence: TGTGCCAGCTCACCACCGCGGGGACAGGGCGTCACAGATACGCAGTATTTT. Translated, it gives CASSPPRGQGVTDTQYF.

The rearrangement uses TRBV6-4 and TRBJ2-7; TRBD1 might be the D (6 bases). CDR3 length: 13 residues. Germline V CDR1 and CDR2: MRHNA, SNTAGT. With 10 bases removed from V and 1 base from J, the gap between germline ends came to 14 bases. The CDR3 sequence is CATTGLRSYEQYF. CDR3 bases: TGTGCCACCACAGGGTTAAGGTCCTACGAGCAGTACTTC.

The chain combines TRBV5-8 with TRBJ2-5; D might be TRBD2 (7 bases). V lost 5 bases to trimming and J lost 4 bases, with 21 bases between them. The CDR3 is 16 amino acids. Germline V CDR1 and CDR2: SGHTS, YDEGEE. CDR3 residues: CASRFPPSGGGETQYF. The DNA for the CDR3 is TGTGCCAGCAGATTCCCCCCTTCGGGGGGCGGAGAGACCCAGTACTTC.

The chain has TRBV27 and TRBJ1-3; 11 bases match TRBD1. There are 16 residues in the CDR3. CDR1 is MNHEY, CDR2 SMNVEV, per germline (reference sequence). The trim removed 6 bases at V and 0 bases at J, leaving 4 bases unmatched. The CDR3 loop is CASRRTGGASGNTIYF. CDR3 sequence (DNA): TGTGCCAGCAGACGGACAGGGGGCGCCTCTGGAAACACCATATATTTT.

The chain joins TRBV5-1 to TRBJ2-3; 8 positions match TRBD2. The J segment lost 3 bases and the V segment lost 4 bases, leaving 4 bases of the junction unmatched. Germline V gene data show CDR1 as SGHRS and CDR2 as YFSETQ. The CDR3 consists of 14 residues. The CDR3 DNA is TGCGCCAGCAGCCTCGGGGGGGGGACAGATACGCAGTATTTT. Encoded protein: CASSLGGGTDTQYF.

The rearrangement joins TRBV6-5 to TRBJ1-2, with TRBD1 matching 7 bases. The CDR3 runs 16 residues. Germline-derived CDR1 and CDR2 are MNHEY and SVGAGI. Trimming at V came to 0 bases and at J to 2 bases, leaving 6 bases not matched to a gene. CDR3 in amino acids: CASSYSRDSPNYGYTF. The CDR3 nucleotides are TGTGCCAGCAGTTACTCCCGGGACAGCCCAAACTATGGCTACACCTTC.

J is TRBJ1-2 and V is TRBV4-1, with 9 bases identical to TRBD1. The CDR3 runs 15 residues. Trimming removed 3 bases from V and 8 bases from J; junction bases left unmatched: 10. Per germline, CDR1 MGHRA and CDR2 YSYEKL. The CDR3 nucleotides read TGCGCCAGCAGCCACGATCACCGGACAGGGGCCGGCTACACCTTC. It codes for CASSHDHRTGAGYTF.

The CDR3 loop is CASSFPILDSQETQYF. The CDR3 region has the DNA TGTGCCAGCAGTTTTCCCATATTAGACAGTCAAGAGACCCAGTACTTC. The rearrangement links TRBV28 to TRBJ2-5, with a weak D call TRBD1 (5 bases). The germline V gene encodes CDR1 MDHEN and CDR2 SYDVKM. This CDR3 is 16 amino acids long. Between the trimmed V and J ends, which lost 3 bases and 2 bases, there was a span of 16 bases.

The gene calls are TRBV28 and TRBJ2-5, with 11 nucleotides matching TRBD1. The CDR3 sequence is 17 residues long. The germline V gene encodes CDR1 MDHEN and CDR2 SYDVKM. With V trimmed by 11 bases and J by 1 base, 15 bases remained unmatched. The chain's CDR3 is CAGLSDRGRYRQETQYF. CDR3 in DNA: TGTGCCGGGCTATCGGACAGGGGGCGGTATCGCCAAGAGACCCAGTACTTC.

The genes are TRBV11-3 and TRBJ1-1; the match to TRBD1 covers 7 bases. With 5 bases clipped from V and 4 bases from J, the junction kept 4 bases outside the gene matches. Germline-derived CDR1 and CDR2 are SGHNT and YENEEA. This CDR3 has 13 residues. The CDR3 sequence: CASSDRVSTEAFF. CDR3 nucleotides: TGTGCCAGCAGCGACAGGGTGAGCACTGAAGCTTTCTTT. The full variable domain, rest sourced from reference TRBV11-3 and TRBJ1-1, is EAGVVQSPRYKIIEKKQPVAFWCNPISGHNTLYWYLQNLGQGPELLIRYENEEAVDDSQLPKDRFSAERLKGVDSTLKIQPAELGDSAVYLCASSDRVSTEAFFGQGTRLTVV.

This CDR3 reads CASSTGTATNTIYF. In DNA, the CDR3 is TGTGCCAGCAGTACCGGGACAGCGACAAACACCATATATTTT. V and J are TRBV6-1 and TRBJ1-3, with 7 bases matching TRBD1. The length of the CDR3 is 14 residues. Germline CDR1 and CDR2: MNHNS and SASEGT. V was clipped by 5 bases and J by 6 bases; unmatched bases: 7.

The chain couples TRBV28 to TRBJ1-1, with 8 bases matching TRBD1. The germline gives CDR1 MDHEN, CDR2 SYDVKM. Germline trimming cut 5 bases from V and 0 bases from J; bases unmatched to any gene: 2. The CDR3 has 14 residues. CDR3 DNA: TGTGCCAGCAGTACAGGGGGGGTGAACACTGAAGCTTTCTTT. Amino acid sequence: CASSTGGVNTEAFF.

This clone was seen just once. The V and J genes are TRBV11-3 and TRBJ1-6; D is unclear. The CDR3 length is 15 residues. V was shortened by 3 bases and J by 7 bases, with 13 bases between the two germline ends. The germline V gene has CDR1 SGHNT and CDR2 YENEEA. CDR3 DNA sequence: TGTGCCAGCAGCTTTGACATAAGGCGAAATTCACCCCTCCACTTT. Protein: CASSFDIRRNSPLHF.

The chain combines TRBV5-1 with TRBJ1-4; the match to TRBD1 covers 9 bases. Germline V gene sequence: CDR1 SGHRS, CDR2 YFSETQ. V lost 3 bases, J lost 8 bases, and 5 bases stayed unmatched. CDR3 length: 14 residues. CDR3 DNA: TGCGCCAGCAGCTCGGGACAGGGACGAGAAAAACTGTTTTTT. It yields the protein CASSSGQGREKLFF.

The chain uses TRBV28 and TRBJ2-3; 7 bases align to TRBD2. Germline assignment: CDR1 MDHEN and CDR2 SYDVKM. Trimming took 2 bases from V and 7 from J; bases not matched to a gene: 6. CDR3 length equals 14 residues. The CDR3 region has the DNA TGTGCCAGCAGTTTAGGGGGAGGGCCACATACGCAGTATTTT. Residues: CASSLGGGPHTQYF.

V usage is TRBV18 and J usage is TRBJ2-2, with D perhaps TRBD2 (6 bases). CDR3 length: 17 residues. The germline CDR1 and CDR2 sequences are KGHSH and LQKENI. Trimming shortened V by 1 base and J by 2 bases, and 14 bases separated the two germline ends. The CDR3 DNA sequence: TGTGCCAGCTCACCACTCCCCCCAGGGACTAACACCGGGGAGCTGTTTTTT. This translates into CASSPLPPGTNTGELFF.